These 8 T cell receptor beta chains originate from one sample sequenced in a study of graft-versus-host responses after intestinal transplantation. Their target antigens are unknown. The method was immunoSEQ multiplex PCR; TCRdb's version includes in-frame clones alone and lacks a portion of them. The repertoire has 90,000 to 150,000 clones, approximately 96% of them found once; the top ten carry around 3.3%. Sample: unstimulated CD8+ T cells sorted from spleen or lymph node cells, taken before intestinal transplant. The receptors stem from a human donor who received an intestinal transplant.

The chain employs TRBV6-1 and TRBJ2-7; D might be TRBD1 (8 bases). This CDR3 region has 13 residues. Trimming stripped 7 bases from V and 6 bases from J, with 16 bases between. The germline V gene has CDR1 MNHNS and CDR2 SASEGT. The CDR3 region is CASKQGGGLEQYF. As DNA, the CDR3 is TGTGCCAGCAAACAGGGGGGAGGGCTCGAGCAGTACTTC.

The CDR3 nucleotides read TGTGCCAGTAGTAAGGACAGGGGGCGGGTAGATACGCAGTATTTT. Translated, it gives CASSKDRGRVDTQYF. The gene calls are TRBV19 and TRBJ2-3; 11 bases map to TRBD1. V gave up 4 bases and J gave up 5 bases; unmatched junction bases: 5. This CDR3 has 15 residues. Per the germline V gene, CDR1 is LNHDA and CDR2 is SQIVND (reference sequence).

The rearrangement uses TRBV7-2 and TRBJ2-5; no firm D call. V lost 3 bases and J lost 1, with 6 bases in between. The CDR3 consists of 13 residues. Germline CDR1 is SGHTA and CDR2 is FQGNSA. DNA of the CDR3: TGTGCCAGCAGCTTTGAAGTCCAAGAGACCCAGTACTTC. Translating gives CASSFEVQETQYF.

The chain recombines TRBV30 with TRBJ2-7; 9 nucleotides agree with TRBD2. CDR3 size: 13 residues. The V gene end was trimmed by 5 bases and the J gene end by 4 bases; junction bases not matched to a gene: 6. The germline CDR1 and CDR2 sequences are GTSNPN and SVGIG (reference sequence). DNA of the CDR3: TGTGCCTGGTCCCTAGCGGGGCCTTACGAGCAGTACTTC. Protein product: CAWSLAGPYEQYF. Using reference TRBV30 and TRBJ2-7 for the parts outside the CDR3, the full variable domain is SQTIHQWPATLVQPVGSPLSLECTVEGTSNPNLYWYRQAAGRGLQLLFYSVGIGQISSEVPQNLSASRPQDRQFILSSKKLLLSDSGFYLCAWSLAGPYEQYFGPGTRLTVT.

This clone was seen a handful of times. The V and J genes are TRBV7-9 and TRBJ2-7; D gene ambiguous. CDR3 length equals 12 residues. Trimming cost V 0 bases and J 5 bases, with 5 bases left between them. CDR1 and CDR2 (germline): SEHNR, FQNEAQ (reference sequence). The CDR3 protein is CASSLASDEQYF. CDR3 DNA: TGTGCCAGCAGCTTAGCGTCAGACGAGCAGTACTTC. The whole variable domain, remainder taken from reference TRBV7-9 and TRBJ2-7, is DTGVSQNPRHKITKRGQNVTFRCDPISEHNRLYWYRQTLGQGPEFLTYFQNEAQLEKSRLLSDRFSAERPKGSFSTLEIQRTEQGDSAMYLCASSLASDEQYFGPGTRLTVT.

The chain couples TRBV28 to TRBJ2-1; either TRBD1 or TRBD2 may fit D (5 bases each). Trimming removed 7 bases at V and 0 bases at J, with 16 bases between. The CDR3 covers 16 residues. Germline assignment: CDR1 MDHEN and CDR2 SYDVKM. CDR3 amino acids: CASTDNWGSSYNEQFF. Here the CDR3 DNA reads TGTGCCAGCACCGACAACTGGGGGAGCTCCTACAATGAGCAGTTCTTC.

The chain joins TRBV4-2 to TRBJ2-7, with D maybe TRBD1 (5 bases). Germline CDR1 is LGHNA and CDR2 is YNFKEQ. The CDR3 loop spans 15 amino acids. The V end was cut by 1 base, the J end by 0 bases, with 10 bases between. This chain's CDR3 is CASSQGQGSSYEQYF. In DNA, the CDR3 is TGTGCCAGCAGCCAAGGGCAGGGAAGCTCCTACGAGCAGTACTTC.

The DNA of the CDR3 is TGTGCCAGCAGCTTAGTAGCGACGAGGCGGGGGGAGCTGTTTTTT. Its protein product is CASSLVATRRGELFF. This chain links TRBV7-8 with TRBJ2-2, with D possibly TRBD2 on 5 matching bases. V lost 1 base and J lost 8, with 14 bases in between. Looked up from germline, CDR1 is SGHVS and CDR2 is FQNEAQ. The CDR3 spans 15 residues.